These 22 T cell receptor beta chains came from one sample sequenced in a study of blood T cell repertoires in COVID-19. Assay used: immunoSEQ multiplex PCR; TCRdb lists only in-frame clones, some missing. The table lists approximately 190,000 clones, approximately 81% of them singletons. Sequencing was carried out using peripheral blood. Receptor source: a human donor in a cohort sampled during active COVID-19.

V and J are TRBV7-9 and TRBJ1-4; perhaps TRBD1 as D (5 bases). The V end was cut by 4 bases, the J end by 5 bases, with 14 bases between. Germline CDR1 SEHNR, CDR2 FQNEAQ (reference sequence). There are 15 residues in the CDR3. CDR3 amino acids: CASSSLRAWNEKLFF. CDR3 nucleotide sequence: TGTGCCAGCAGCTCACTCAGGGCTTGGAATGAAAAACTGTTTTTT. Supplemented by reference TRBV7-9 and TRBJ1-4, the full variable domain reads DTGVSQNPRHKITKRGQNVTFRCDPISEHNRLYWYRQTLGQGPEFLTYFQNEAQLEKSRLLSDRFSAERPKGSFSTLEIQRTEQGDSAMYLCASSSLRAWNEKLFFGSGTQLSVL.

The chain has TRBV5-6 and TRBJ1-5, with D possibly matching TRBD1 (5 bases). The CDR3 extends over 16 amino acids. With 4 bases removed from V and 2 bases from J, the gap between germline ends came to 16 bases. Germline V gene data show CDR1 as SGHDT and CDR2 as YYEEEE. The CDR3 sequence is CASSQHGGWGNQPQHF. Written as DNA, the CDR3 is TGTGCCAGCAGCCAACATGGGGGGTGGGGCAATCAGCCCCAGCATTTT.

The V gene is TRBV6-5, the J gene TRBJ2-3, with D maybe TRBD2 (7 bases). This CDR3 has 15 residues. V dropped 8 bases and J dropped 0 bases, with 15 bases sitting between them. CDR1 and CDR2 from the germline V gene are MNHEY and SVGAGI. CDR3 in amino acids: CASGGGGPSTDTQYF. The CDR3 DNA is TGTGCCAGCGGGGGCGGGGGTCCTAGCACAGATACGCAGTATTTT.

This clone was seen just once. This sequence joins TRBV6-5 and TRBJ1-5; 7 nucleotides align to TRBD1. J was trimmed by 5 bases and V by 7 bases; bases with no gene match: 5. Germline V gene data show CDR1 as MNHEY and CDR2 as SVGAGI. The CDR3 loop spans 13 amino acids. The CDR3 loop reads CASTTGADQPQHF. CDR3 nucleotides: TGTGCCAGCACCACAGGGGCCGATCAGCCCCAGCATTTT.

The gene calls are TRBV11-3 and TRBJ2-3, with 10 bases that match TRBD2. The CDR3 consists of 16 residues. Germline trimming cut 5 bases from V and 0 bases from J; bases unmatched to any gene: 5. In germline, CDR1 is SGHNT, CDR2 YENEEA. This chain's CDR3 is CASSTTSGASTDTQYF. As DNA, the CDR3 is TGTGCCAGCAGCACAACTAGCGGGGCAAGCACAGATACGCAGTATTTT.

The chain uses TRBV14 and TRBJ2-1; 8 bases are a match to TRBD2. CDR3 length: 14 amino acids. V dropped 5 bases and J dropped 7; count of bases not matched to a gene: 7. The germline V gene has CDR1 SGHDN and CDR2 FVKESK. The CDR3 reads CASSYGGAINEQFF. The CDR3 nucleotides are TGTGCCAGCAGCTACGGGGGGGCCATAAATGAGCAGTTCTTC.

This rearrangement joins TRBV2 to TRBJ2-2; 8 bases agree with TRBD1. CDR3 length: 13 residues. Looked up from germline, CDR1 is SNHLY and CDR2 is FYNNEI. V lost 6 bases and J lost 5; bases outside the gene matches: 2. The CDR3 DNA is TGTGCCAGCAGGTACAGGGGGACCGGGGAGCTGTTTTTT. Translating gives CASRYRGTGELFF.

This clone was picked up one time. The CDR3 region has the DNA TGCGCCAGCAGCTTAACAGGGGGCCTGACTGAAGCTTTCTTT. Translated: CASSLTGGLTEAFF. The rearrangement uses TRBV5-1 and TRBJ1-1, with 9 bases aligning to TRBD1. After removal of 2 bases from V and 5 bases from J, the junction contained 4 bases not matched to a gene. The CDR3 has 14 residues. The germline CDR1 and CDR2 sequences are SGHRS and YFSETQ.

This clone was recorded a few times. This chain's CDR3 is CASTRAGVGGYTF. CDR3 bases: TGTGCCAGCACGCGAGCCGGGGTAGGGGGCTACACCTTC. The gene calls are TRBV25-1 and TRBJ1-2; no clear D gene. Trimming pared 7 bases from V and 8 bases from J, leaving 17 bases between. This CDR3 is 13 amino acids long. The germline gives CDR1 MGHDK, CDR2 SYGVNS.

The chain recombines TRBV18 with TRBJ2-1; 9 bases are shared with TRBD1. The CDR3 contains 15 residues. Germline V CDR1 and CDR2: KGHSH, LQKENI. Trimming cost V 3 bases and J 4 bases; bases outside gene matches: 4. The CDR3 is CASSPGQGRYNEQFF. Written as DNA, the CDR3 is TGTGCCAGCTCACCGGGACAGGGAAGATACAATGAGCAGTTCTTC.

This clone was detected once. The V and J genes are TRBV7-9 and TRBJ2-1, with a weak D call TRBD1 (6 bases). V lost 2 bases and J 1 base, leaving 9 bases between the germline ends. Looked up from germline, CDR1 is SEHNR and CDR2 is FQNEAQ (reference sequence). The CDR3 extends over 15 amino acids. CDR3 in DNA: TGTGCCAGCAGCTTACGAGGGGGTTCCTACAATGAGCAGTTCTTC. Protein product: CASSLRGGSYNEQFF.

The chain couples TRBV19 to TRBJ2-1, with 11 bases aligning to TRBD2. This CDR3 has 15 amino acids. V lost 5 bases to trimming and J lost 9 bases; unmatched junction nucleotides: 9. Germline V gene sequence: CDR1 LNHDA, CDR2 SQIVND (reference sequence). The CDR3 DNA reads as TGTGCCAGTAGTGGGACTAGCGGAGAGGGGAGTGAGCAGTTCTTC. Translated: CASSGTSGEGSEQFF.

CDR3 protein: CASRDTSPHEQFF. CDR3 DNA sequence: TGTGCCAGCAGGGATACTAGTCCCCATGAGCAGTTCTTC. The rearrangement links TRBV2 to TRBJ2-1, with D possibly matching TRBD2 (5 bases). In germline, CDR1 is SNHLY, CDR2 FYNNEI. This CDR3 has 13 amino acids. With 6 bases removed from V and 8 bases from J, the gap between germline ends came to 14 bases.

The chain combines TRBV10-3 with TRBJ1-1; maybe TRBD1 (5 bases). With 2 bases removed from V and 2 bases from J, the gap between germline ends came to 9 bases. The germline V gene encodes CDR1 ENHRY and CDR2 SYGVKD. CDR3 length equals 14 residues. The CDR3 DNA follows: TGTGCCATCAGTGAGGGAGACAGAAACACTGAAGCTTTCTTT. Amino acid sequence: CAISEGDRNTEAFF.

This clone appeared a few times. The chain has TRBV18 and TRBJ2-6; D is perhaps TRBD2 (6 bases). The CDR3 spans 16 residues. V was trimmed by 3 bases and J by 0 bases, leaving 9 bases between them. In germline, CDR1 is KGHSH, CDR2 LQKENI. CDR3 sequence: CASSPVGGSGANVLTF. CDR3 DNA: TGTGCCAGCTCACCGGTCGGGGGCTCTGGGGCCAACGTCCTGACTTTC. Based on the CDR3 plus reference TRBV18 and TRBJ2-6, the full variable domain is NAGVMQNPRHLVRRRGQEARLRCSPMKGHSHVYWYRQLPEEGLKFMVYLQKENIIDESGMPKERFSAEFPKEGPSILRIQQVVRGDSAAYFCASSPVGGSGANVLTFGAGSRLTVL.

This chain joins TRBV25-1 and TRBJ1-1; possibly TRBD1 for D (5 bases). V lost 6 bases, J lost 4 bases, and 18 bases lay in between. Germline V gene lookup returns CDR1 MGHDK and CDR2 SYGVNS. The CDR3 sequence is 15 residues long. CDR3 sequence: CASSNEGARGTEAFF. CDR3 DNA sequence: TGTGCCAGCAGCAACGAAGGGGCAAGGGGCACTGAAGCTTTCTTT.

CDR3 amino acids: CASSLLAGNAGELFF. CDR3 coding DNA: TGCGCCAGCAGCTTGCTAGCGGGCAACGCCGGGGAGCTGTTTTTT. J is TRBJ2-2 and V is TRBV5-1, with TRBD2 matching over 8 bases. V was clipped by 1 base and J by 6 bases; unmatched bases: 5. Germline V gene lookup returns CDR1 SGHRS and CDR2 YFSETQ. The CDR3 contains 15 residues.

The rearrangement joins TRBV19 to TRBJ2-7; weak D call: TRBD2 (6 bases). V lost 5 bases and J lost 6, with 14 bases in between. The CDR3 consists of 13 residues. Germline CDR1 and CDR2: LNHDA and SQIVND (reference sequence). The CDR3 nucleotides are TGTGCCAGTAGTGGGAGGATCGACGCCGAGCAGTACTTC. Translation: CASSGRIDAEQYF.

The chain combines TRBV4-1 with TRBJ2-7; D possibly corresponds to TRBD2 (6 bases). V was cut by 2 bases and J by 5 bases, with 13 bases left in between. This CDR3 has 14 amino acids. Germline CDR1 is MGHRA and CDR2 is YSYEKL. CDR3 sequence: CASSQYRAGHEQYF. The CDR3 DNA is TGCGCCAGCAGCCAATATCGGGCGGGACACGAGCAGTACTTC.

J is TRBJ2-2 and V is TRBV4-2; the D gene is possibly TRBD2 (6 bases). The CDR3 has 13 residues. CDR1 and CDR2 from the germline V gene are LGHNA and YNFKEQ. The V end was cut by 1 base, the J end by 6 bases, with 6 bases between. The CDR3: CASSQGRAGELFF. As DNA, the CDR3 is TGTGCCAGCAGCCAAGGGAGGGCCGGGGAGCTGTTTTTT.

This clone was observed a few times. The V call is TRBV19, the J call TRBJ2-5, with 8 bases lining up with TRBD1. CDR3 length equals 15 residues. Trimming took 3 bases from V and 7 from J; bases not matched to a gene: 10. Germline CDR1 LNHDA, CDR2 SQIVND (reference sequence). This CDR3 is CASSMGTGGMWTQYF. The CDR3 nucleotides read TGTGCCAGTAGTATGGGGACAGGCGGAATGTGGACCCAGTACTTC.

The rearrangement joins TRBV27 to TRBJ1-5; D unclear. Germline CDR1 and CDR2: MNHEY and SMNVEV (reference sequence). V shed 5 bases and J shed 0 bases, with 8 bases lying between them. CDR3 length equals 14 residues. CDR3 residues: CASSIGDSNQPQHF. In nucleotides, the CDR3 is TGTGCCAGCAGTATCGGGGATAGCAATCAGCCCCAGCATTTT.